This T cell receptor beta chain was captured by sequencing in a study of OX40 agonist ivuxolimab in advanced cancers. Sequencing was performed with immunoSEQ multiplex PCR; in TCRdb, only in-frame clones are kept and a portion is missing. This sample has about 36,000 clones; 78% occur once, and the top ten carry around 13%. Study-wide findings and caveats: Within 6 weeks, CD4+ and CD8+ blood T cells expanded clonally at 0.1 to 3.0 mg/kg.

V gave up 3 bases and J gave up 0 bases; unmatched junction bases: 5. Germline-derived CDR1 and CDR2 are SGHRS and YFSETQ. The length of the CDR3 is 16 residues. Concerning this clone itself: Its antigen remains unidentified.

No patient had autoimmune disease or received systemic immunosuppression. The chain recombines TRBV5-1 with TRBJ2-4; 8 bases line up with TRBD1. This sample comprised CD4+ or CD8+ T cells sorted from blood, obtained in a trial of the OX40 agonist ivuxolimab. This clonotype originated in an adult with an advanced solid tumor such as melanoma, head and neck, liver or kidney cancer. The CDR3 reads CASSSRQGLAKNIQYF. The CDR3 nucleotides read TGCGCCAGCAGCTCCCGACAGGGGCTAGCCAAAAACATTCAGTACTTC.